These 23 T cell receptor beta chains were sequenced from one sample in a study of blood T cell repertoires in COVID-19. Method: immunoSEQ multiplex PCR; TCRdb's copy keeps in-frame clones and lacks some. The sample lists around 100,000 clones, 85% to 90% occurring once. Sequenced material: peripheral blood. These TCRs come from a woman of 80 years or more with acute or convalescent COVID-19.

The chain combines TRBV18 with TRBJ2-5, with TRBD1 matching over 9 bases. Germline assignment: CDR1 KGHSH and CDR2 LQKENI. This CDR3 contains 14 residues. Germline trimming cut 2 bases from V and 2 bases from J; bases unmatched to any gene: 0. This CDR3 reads CASSPGTGQETQYF. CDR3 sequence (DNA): TGTGCCAGCTCACCAGGGACAGGGCAAGAGACCCAGTACTTC.

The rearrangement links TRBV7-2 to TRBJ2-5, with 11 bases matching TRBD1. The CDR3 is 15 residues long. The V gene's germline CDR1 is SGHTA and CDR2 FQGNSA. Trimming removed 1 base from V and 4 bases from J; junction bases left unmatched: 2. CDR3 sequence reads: CASSLGTGGRETQYF. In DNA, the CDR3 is TGTGCCAGCAGCTTAGGGACAGGGGGCAGAGAGACCCAGTACTTC.

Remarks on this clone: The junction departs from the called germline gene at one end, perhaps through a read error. The CDR3 loop is CASSQDGTGMALYEQYF. The CDR3 bases are TGCGCCAGTAGCCAAGATGGGACAGGGATGGCCCTCTACGAGCAGTACTTC. The V call is TRBV4-1, the J call TRBJ2-7, with TRBD1 matching 9 bases. The V gene's germline CDR1 is MGHRA and CDR2 YSYEKL. The CDR3 covers 17 residues.

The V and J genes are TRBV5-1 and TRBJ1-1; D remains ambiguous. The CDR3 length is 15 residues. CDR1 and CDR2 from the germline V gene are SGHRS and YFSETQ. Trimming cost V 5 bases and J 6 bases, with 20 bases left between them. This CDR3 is CASREVERRESEAFF. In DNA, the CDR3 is TGCGCCAGCAGAGAAGTAGAGAGGAGAGAATCTGAAGCTTTCTTT.

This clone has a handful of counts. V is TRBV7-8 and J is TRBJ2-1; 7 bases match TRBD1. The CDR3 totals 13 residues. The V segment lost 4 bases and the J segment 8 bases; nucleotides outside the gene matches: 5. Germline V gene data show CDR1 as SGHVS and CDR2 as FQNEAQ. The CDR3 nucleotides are TGTGCCAGCAGCTCAAGGGGGCGCGATGAGCAGTTCTTC. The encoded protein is CASSSRGRDEQFF.

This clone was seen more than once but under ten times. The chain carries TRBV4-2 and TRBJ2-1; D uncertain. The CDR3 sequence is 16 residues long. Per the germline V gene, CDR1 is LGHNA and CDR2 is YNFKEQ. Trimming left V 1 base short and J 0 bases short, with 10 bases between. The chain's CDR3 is CASSQAPRSSYNEQFF. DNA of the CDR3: TGTGCCAGCAGCCAAGCCCCCAGAAGCTCCTACAATGAGCAGTTCTTC.

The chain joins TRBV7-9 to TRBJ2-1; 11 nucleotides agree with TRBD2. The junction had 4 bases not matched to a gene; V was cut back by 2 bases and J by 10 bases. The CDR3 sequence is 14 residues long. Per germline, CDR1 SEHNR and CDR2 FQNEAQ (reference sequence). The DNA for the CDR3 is TGTGCCAGCAGCTTAAAGGGGACTAGCGGAGAGCAGTTCTTC. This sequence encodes CASSLKGTSGEQFF.

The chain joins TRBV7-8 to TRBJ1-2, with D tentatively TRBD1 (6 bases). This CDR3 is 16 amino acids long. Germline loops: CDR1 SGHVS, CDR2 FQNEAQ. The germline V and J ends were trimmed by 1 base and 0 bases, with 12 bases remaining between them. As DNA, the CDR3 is TGTGCCAGCAGCTTAGTTGGGACAACTACTAACTATGGCTACACCTTC. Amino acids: CASSLVGTTTNYGYTF. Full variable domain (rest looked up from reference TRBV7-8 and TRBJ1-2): GAGVSQSPRYKVAKRGQDVALRCDPISGHVSLFWYQQALGQGPEFLTYFQNEAQLDKSGLPSDRFFAERPEGSVSTLKIQRTQQEDSAVYLCASSLVGTTTNYGYTFGSGTRLTVV.

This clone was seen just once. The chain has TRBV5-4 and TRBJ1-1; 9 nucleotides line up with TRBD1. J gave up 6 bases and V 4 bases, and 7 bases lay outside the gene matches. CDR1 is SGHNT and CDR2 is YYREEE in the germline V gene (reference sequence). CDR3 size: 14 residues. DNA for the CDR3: TGTGCCAGCAGCCCCGGACAGGGGTTTGCTGAAGCTTTCTTT. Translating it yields CASSPGQGFAEAFF.

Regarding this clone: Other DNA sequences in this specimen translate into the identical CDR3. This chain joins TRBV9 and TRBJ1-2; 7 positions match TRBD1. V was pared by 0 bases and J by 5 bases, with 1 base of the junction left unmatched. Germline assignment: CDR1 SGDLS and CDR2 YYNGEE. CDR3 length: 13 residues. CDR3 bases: TGTGCCAGCAGCGTAGAGACAGGGTATGGCTACACCTTC. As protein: CASSVETGYGYTF.

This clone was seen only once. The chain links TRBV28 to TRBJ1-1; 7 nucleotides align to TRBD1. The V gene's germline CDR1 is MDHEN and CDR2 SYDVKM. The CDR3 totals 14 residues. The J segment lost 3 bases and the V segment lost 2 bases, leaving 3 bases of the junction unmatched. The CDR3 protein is CASSLTGVYTEAFF. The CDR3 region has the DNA TGTGCCAGCAGTTTAACAGGGGTATACACTGAAGCTTTCTTT.

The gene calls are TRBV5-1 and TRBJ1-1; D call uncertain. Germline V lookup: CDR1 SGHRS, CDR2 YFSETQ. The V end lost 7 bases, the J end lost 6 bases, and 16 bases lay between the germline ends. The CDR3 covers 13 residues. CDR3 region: CASGVEAGAEAFF. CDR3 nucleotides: TGCGCCAGCGGGGTTGAAGCGGGCGCTGAAGCTTTCTTT.

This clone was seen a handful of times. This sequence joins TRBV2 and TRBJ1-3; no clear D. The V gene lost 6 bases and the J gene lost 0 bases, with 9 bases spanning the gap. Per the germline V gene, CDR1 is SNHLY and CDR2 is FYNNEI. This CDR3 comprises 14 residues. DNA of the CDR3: TGTGCCAGCAGCGGACTAGTCTCTGGAAACACCATATATTTT. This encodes CASSGLVSGNTIYF.

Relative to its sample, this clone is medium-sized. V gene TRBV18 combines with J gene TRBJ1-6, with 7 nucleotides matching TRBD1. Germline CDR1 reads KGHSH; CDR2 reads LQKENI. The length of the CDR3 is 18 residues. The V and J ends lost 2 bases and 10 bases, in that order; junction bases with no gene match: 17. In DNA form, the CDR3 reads TGTGCCAGCTCACCATATGGTGGGACAGACACAAGTTCGTCACCCCTCCACTTT. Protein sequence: CASSPYGGTDTSSSPLHF.

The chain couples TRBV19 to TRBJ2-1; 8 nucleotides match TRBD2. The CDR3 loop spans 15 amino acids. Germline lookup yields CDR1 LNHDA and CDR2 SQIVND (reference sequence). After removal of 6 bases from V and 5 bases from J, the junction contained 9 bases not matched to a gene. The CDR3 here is CASSTIAGHHNEQFF. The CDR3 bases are TGTGCCAGTAGCACCATAGCGGGGCATCACAATGAGCAGTTCTTC.

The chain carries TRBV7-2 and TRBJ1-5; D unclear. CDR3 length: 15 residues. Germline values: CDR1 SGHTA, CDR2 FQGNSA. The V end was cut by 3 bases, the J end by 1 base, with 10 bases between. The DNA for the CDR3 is TGTGCCAGCAGCTTCTACCCGGGAAGCAATCAGCCCCAGCATTTT. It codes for CASSFYPGSNQPQHF.

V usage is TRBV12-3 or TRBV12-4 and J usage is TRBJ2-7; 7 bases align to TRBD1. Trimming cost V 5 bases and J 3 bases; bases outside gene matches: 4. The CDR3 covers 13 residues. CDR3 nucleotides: TGTGCCAGCAGTCGGACAGGAATCTACGAGCAGTACTTC. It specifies CASSRTGIYEQYF.

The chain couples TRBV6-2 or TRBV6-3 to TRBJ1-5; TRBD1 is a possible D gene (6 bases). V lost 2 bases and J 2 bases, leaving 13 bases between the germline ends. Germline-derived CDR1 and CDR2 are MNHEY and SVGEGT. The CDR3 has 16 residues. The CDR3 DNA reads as TGTGCCAGCAGTTACCTCGGGGGGCAGGGCAATCAGCCCCAGCATTTT. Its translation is CASSYLGGQGNQPQHF.

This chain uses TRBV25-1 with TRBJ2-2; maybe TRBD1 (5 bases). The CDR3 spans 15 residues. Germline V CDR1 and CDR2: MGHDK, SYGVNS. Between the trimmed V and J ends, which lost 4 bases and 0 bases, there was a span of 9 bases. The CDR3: CASSGQGPNTGELFF. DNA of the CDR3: TGTGCCAGCAGTGGGCAGGGCCCGAACACCGGGGAGCTGTTTTTT.

The CDR3: CASSAAGGNQPQHF. CDR3 nucleotide sequence: TGTGCCAGCAGCGCCGCAGGGGGGAATCAGCCCCAGCATTTT. This chain joins TRBV7-9 and TRBJ1-5; 7 bases are a match to TRBD1. The V gene's germline CDR1 is SEHNR and CDR2 FQNEAQ (reference sequence). Trimming cost V 5 bases and J 4 bases; bases outside gene matches: 5. The CDR3 spans 14 residues.

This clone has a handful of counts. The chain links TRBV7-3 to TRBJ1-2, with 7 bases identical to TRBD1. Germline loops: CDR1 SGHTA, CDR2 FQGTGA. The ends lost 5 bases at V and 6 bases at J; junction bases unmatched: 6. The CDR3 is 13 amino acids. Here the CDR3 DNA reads TGTGCCAGCAGCACCATACAGGGGAATGGCTACACCTTC. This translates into CASSTIQGNGYTF.

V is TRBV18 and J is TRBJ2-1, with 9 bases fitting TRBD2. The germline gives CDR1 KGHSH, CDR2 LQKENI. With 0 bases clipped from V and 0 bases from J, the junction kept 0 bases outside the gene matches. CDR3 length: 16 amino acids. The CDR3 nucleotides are TGTGCCAGCTCACCACCTAGCGGGGGCTCCTACAATGAGCAGTTCTTC. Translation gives CASSPPSGGSYNEQFF.

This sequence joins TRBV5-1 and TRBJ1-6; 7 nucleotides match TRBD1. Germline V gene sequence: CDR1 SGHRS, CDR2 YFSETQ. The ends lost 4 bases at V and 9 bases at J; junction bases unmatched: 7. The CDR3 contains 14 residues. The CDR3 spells CASSAGQDGSPLHF. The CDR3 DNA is TGCGCCAGCAGCGCCGGACAGGACGGTTCACCCCTCCACTTT.